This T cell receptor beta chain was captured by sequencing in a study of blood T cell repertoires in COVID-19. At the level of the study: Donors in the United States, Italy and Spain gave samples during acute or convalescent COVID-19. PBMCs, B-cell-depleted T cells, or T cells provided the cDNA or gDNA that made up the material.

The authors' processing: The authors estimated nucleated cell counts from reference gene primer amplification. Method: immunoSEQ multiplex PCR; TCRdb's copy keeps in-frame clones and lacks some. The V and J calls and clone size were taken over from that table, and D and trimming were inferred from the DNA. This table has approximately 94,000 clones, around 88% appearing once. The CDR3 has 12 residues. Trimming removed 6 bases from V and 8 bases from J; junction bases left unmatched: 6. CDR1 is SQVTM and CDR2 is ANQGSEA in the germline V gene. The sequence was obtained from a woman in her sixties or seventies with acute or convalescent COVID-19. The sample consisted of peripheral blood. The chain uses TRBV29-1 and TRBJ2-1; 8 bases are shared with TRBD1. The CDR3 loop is CSVSGTGYEQFF. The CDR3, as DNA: TGCAGCGTGTCCGGGACAGGCTATGAGCAGTTCTTC.